The clone carrying this T cell receptor (beta chain) was counted ten times or more. The antigen remains unidentified. TCR cDNA, made by 5'RACE template switching, carried an added universal primer site and UMIs. TCRdb re-derived calls from the 5' RACE reads in MiXCR, one entry per CDR3 protein. Of around 180,000 distinct CDR3 sequences in the sample, 6.2% were seen once. These data are taken from a study of T cells after yellow fever vaccination. Study findings and constraints: Peaking on day 5 versus 15, the secondary response was faster but weaker. Among all clonotypes, a small share was observed in both CD4 and CD8 compartments. Post-booster repertoires again held most primary-vaccination clones (about 95% CD4, roughly 88% CD8).

The TCR originated in a man in his late teens or twenties who received the YFV17D yellow fever vaccine. Here the sequenced sample was CD4+ T cells sorted from PBMCs, taken on the day of the first yellow fever vaccination.

The CDR3 bases are TGCAGTGCTACCAAAGGAGCTGCGAACACTGAAGCTTTCTTT. This gives the protein CSATKGAANTEAFF. The chain links TRBV20-1 to TRBJ1-1, with D unresolved. In germline, CDR1 is DFQATT, CDR2 SNEGSKA (reference sequence). Trimming shortened V by 4 bases and J by 1 base, and 13 bases separated the two germline ends. The CDR3 is made up of 14 amino acids.